This passage covers 4 T cell receptor beta chains from one sample sequenced in a study of T cell repertoires in cytomegalovirus infection. TCRdb re-derived calls from the reads in MiXCR, one entry per CDR3 protein. The sample records 200,000 to 300,000 distinct CDR3 sequences, 6.5% being singletons. Sample: PBMCs. The receptor set was obtained from a human donor in good health (CMV status not recorded). Some clones in this sample may be carry-over from other donors' samples.

This clonotype was picked up many times. This chain uses TRBV10-3 with TRBJ1-5; D might be TRBD1 (6 bases). The CDR3 runs 15 residues. CDR1 and CDR2 (germline): ENHRY, SYGVKD. Trimming took off 0 bases at V and 5 bases at J, with 11 bases between the two ends. CDR3 nucleotides: TGTGCCATCAGTGAGTCCTCGGGGGCCTATCAGCCCCAGCATTTT. This encodes CAISESSGAYQPQHF.

This clonotype has ten or more counts. The chain has TRBV7-2 and TRBJ1-1; 7 bases line up with TRBD1. The CDR3 sequence is 12 residues long. V shed 8 bases, J shed 4 bases, and the junction held 4 bases outside the gene matches. Germline V CDR1 and CDR2: SGHTA, FQGNSA. The CDR3 here is CASLTGITEAFF. CDR3 nucleotides: TGTGCCAGCTTGACAGGGATCACTGAAGCTTTCTTT.

There are many counts of this clonotype. The chain recombines TRBV5-1 with TRBJ1-2; no clear D gene. Germline-derived CDR1 and CDR2 are SGHRS and YFSETQ. The CDR3 spans 12 residues. V was pared by 4 bases and J by 8 bases, with 12 bases between. DNA for the CDR3: TGCGCCAGCAGCCCGGCGAGGGAGGGCTACACCTTC. This gives the protein CASSPAREGYTF.

This clonotype was found many times. The chain is built from TRBV10-3 and TRBJ2-1; D might be TRBD1 (6 bases). The CDR3 is 15 amino acids. Germline V lookup: CDR1 ENHRY, CDR2 SYGVKD. V was pared by 4 bases and J by 8 bases, with 18 bases between. CDR3 loop: CAISAEQGPGDEQFF. DNA of the CDR3: TGTGCCATCAGTGCAGAACAGGGCCCTGGGGATGAGCAGTTCTTC.